The 27 T cell receptor beta chains listed next were all sequenced from one sample in a study of sequential checkpoint blockade in melanoma. Treatment defined: randomized to nivolumab then ipilimumab (arm A) or the reverse (arm B). Data came from immunoSEQ multiplex PCR; TCRdb stores just in-frame clones and leaves some out. The sample contains approximately 10,000 clones, more than 75% of which appear only once. Material: CD8+ T cells sorted from blood (inferred from file names), obtained from a patient given nivolumab and ipilimumab in sequence. These receptors were taken from a human donor with melanoma.

The CDR3 is CASSLNPNYGYTF. The CDR3 DNA follows: TGTGCCAGCAGCTTAAATCCGAACTATGGCTACACCTTC. The chain combines TRBV7-2 with TRBJ1-2; D not certain. The V end lost 2 bases, the J end lost 2 bases, and 6 bases lay between the germline ends. This CDR3 region has 13 residues. Germline V CDR1 and CDR2: SGHTA, FQGNSA.

As concerns this clone: The same CDR3 can be traced to other DNA sequences in this sample. This chain connects TRBV2 to TRBJ1-4; D is unclear. CDR3 length equals 15 residues. With 0 bases removed from V and 0 bases from J, the gap between germline ends came to 5 bases. CDR1 and CDR2 (germline): SNHLY, FYNNEI. In DNA form, the CDR3 reads TGTGCCAGCAGTGAAGCAGGAGCAACTAATGAAAAACTGTTTTTT. It yields the protein CASSEAGATNEKLFF.

This sequence joins TRBV5-5 and TRBJ1-1; a weak D match, TRBD1 (5 bases). The CDR3 loop spans 13 amino acids. Germline CDR1 is SGHKS and CDR2 is YYEKEE (reference sequence). V gave up 3 bases and J gave up 2 bases, with 8 bases separating them. CDR3 protein: CASSWTLNTEAFF. The CDR3 region has the DNA TGTGCCAGCAGCTGGACACTCAACACTGAAGCTTTCTTT.

This chain connects TRBV4-1 to TRBJ2-7, with D maybe TRBD1 (6 bases). The CDR3 covers 18 residues. Trimming removed 0 bases from V and 3 bases from J, with 21 bases in between. Looked up from germline, CDR1 is MGHRA and CDR2 is YSYEKL. The CDR3 DNA reads TGCGCCAGCAGCCAAGATGGGGTGAGGGGGTCAGGTGGCTACGAGCAGTACTTC. It translates to CASSQDGVRGSGGYEQYF.

The chain employs TRBV4-1 and TRBJ1-1; D remains unclear. Germline V lookup: CDR1 MGHRA, CDR2 YSYEKL. The CDR3 has 17 residues. V dropped 1 base and J dropped 5 bases, with 20 bases sitting between them. The CDR3 protein is CASSQGGDTAWRTEAFF. In DNA, the CDR3 is TGCGCCAGCAGCCAAGGGGGAGATACCGCTTGGCGGACTGAAGCTTTCTTT.

The rearrangement joins TRBV7-9 to TRBJ1-2, with D perhaps matching TRBD1 (5 bases). The CDR3 has 13 residues. V lost 5 bases to trimming and J lost 4 bases, with 11 bases between them. From germline, CDR1 is SEHNR and CDR2 FQNEAQ (reference sequence). CDR3 DNA sequence: TGTGCCAGCAGCCGCCAGGGCCGCTATGGCTACACCTTC. Translating it yields CASSRQGRYGYTF.

Turning to this clone: At one end the junction does not follow the germline gene, possibly because of a read error. This sequence joins TRBV7-7 and TRBJ2-7; possible D gene TRBD1, 5 bases. The CDR3 totals 13 residues. The germline V gene encodes CDR1 SSHAT and CDR2 FNYEAQ (reference sequence). The CDR3 protein is CASSFRASYEQYF. The CDR3 nucleotides read TGTGCTAGCAGCTTCAGGGCCTCCTACGAGCAGTACTTC.

The chain carries TRBV9 and TRBJ1-1; D possibly corresponds to TRBD1 (5 bases). CDR3 length: 15 residues. The V end lost 0 bases, the J end lost 5 bases, and 14 bases lay between the germline ends. Germline assignment: CDR1 SGDLS and CDR2 YYNGEE. The CDR3 loop reads CASSVVPLGGTEAFF. CDR3 DNA: TGTGCCAGCAGCGTAGTCCCTCTGGGGGGGACTGAAGCTTTCTTT.

This sequence joins TRBV19 and TRBJ1-4, with D possibly TRBD1 on 5 matching bases. CDR1 and CDR2 from the germline V gene are LNHDA and SQIVND (reference sequence). This CDR3 spans 15 amino acids. Between the trimmed V and J ends, which lost 6 bases and 0 bases, there was a span of 11 bases. As DNA, the CDR3 is TGTGCCAGTAGGCAGGGACTTGCAACTAATGAAAAACTGTTTTTT. Its translation: CASRQGLATNEKLFF.

The chain recombines TRBV6-1 with TRBJ2-7; 8 bases line up with TRBD1. The CDR3 runs to 15 residues. Germline assignment: CDR1 MNHNS and CDR2 SASEGT. V gave up 6 bases and J gave up 3 bases; unmatched junction bases: 10. In DNA form, the CDR3 reads TGTGCCAGCAGCCCCGGGGGACAGGCTTACTACGAGCAGTACTTC. Its translation: CASSPGGQAYYEQYF.

This chain links TRBV27 with TRBJ1-3; 8 bases align to TRBD1. V lost 5 bases, J lost 2 bases, and 5 bases stayed unmatched. The germline V gene encodes CDR1 MNHEY and CDR2 SMNVEV (reference sequence). The CDR3 runs to 15 residues. The CDR3 DNA is TGTGCCAGCAGTCCCAGGGGGCGTACTGGAAACACCATATATTTT. It is translated as CASSPRGRTGNTIYF.

The rearrangement links TRBV18 to TRBJ1-4; perhaps TRBD1 as D (6 bases). In germline, CDR1 is KGHSH, CDR2 LQKENI. V lost 3 bases and J lost 10, with 15 bases in between. The CDR3 consists of 14 residues. CDR3 coding DNA: TGTGCCAGCTCACCCCGGGACATGAGGGGAAAACTGTTTTTT. Translation gives CASSPRDMRGKLFF.

The CDR3 DNA sequence: TGTGCCAGCAGTTTCACAGGGGGCTATTATGGCTACACCTTC. Its protein is CASSFTGGYYGYTF. The chain couples TRBV27 to TRBJ1-2, with 9 bases matching TRBD1. Germline loops: CDR1 MNHEY, CDR2 SMNVEV (reference sequence). The V gene end was trimmed by 3 bases and the J gene end by 5 bases; junction bases not matched to a gene: 4. CDR3 length equals 14 residues.

This clone turned up a few times. The rearrangement joins TRBV6-5 to TRBJ1-4; 12 bases align to TRBD1. Germline V gives CDR1 MNHEY, CDR2 SVGAGI. This CDR3 comprises 16 residues. Germline trimming cut 4 bases from V and 7 bases from J; bases unmatched to any gene: 7. CDR3 region: CASSSGQGAIAEKLFF. CDR3 sequence (DNA): TGTGCCAGCAGTTCGGGACAGGGGGCGATTGCTGAAAAACTGTTTTTT.

The DNA for the CDR3 is TGCGCCAGCAGCTTCCGGACAGGGACCGAGCAGTACTTC. Its protein is CASSFRTGTEQYF. The V call is TRBV5-1, the J call TRBJ2-7; 8 positions match TRBD1. The CDR3 spans 13 residues. Germline CDR1 reads SGHRS; CDR2 reads YFSETQ. J gave up 6 bases and V 2 bases, and 4 bases lay outside the gene matches. The full variable domain, in which reference TRBV5-1 and TRBJ2-7 provide the parts outside the CDR3, is KAGVTQTPRYLIKTRGQQVTLSCSPISGHRSVSWYQQTPGQGLQFLFEYFSETQRNKGNFPGRFSGRQFSNSRSEMNVSTLELGDSALYLCASSFRTGTEQYFGPGTRLTVT.

This chain uses TRBV28 with TRBJ2-7, with 7 bases matching TRBD1. Germline V gene sequence: CDR1 MDHEN, CDR2 SYDVKM. V dropped 5 bases and J dropped 6; count of bases not matched to a gene: 4. This CDR3 comprises 12 residues. The CDR3 DNA reads TGTGCCAGCAGTACAACAGGGGTCGAGCAGTACTTC. Its protein is CASSTTGVEQYF.

The J gene is TRBJ1-1, the V gene TRBV9, with a tentative D call TRBD1 (5 bases). There are 14 residues in the CDR3. The germline CDR1 and CDR2 sequences are SGDLS and YYNGEE. V was clipped by 4 bases and J by 6 bases, with 16 bases between them. Written as DNA, the CDR3 is TGTGCCAGCAGCCCAGACGGGGGGTTACCTGAAGCTTTCTTT. It codes for CASSPDGGLPEAFF.

The chain couples TRBV7-8 to TRBJ2-7; perhaps TRBD1 as D (5 bases). The V gene's germline CDR1 is SGHVS and CDR2 FQNEAQ. This CDR3 spans 13 amino acids. Trimming took 4 bases from V and 2 from J, leaving 9 bases between them. This chain's CDR3 is CASSYRQTYEQYF. The CDR3 DNA reads as TGTGCCAGCAGCTACCGACAGACCTACGAGCAGTACTTC.

The table lists this clone with a few counts. The chain employs TRBV4-3 and TRBJ1-2; D gene unclear. V was clipped by 2 bases and J by 0 bases, with 10 bases between them. CDR1 LGHNA and CDR2 YSLEER come from the germline V gene. There are 15 residues in the CDR3. CDR3 sequence: CASSQIPGSNYGYTF. For the CDR3, the DNA is TGCGCCAGCAGCCAAATTCCGGGTTCTAACTATGGCTACACCTTC.

V is TRBV27 and J is TRBJ2-7, with unresolved D. CDR1 and CDR2 (germline): MNHEY, SMNVEV (reference sequence). Deletions cut 0 bases from V and 6 bases from J, with 9 bases between. CDR3 length: 13 amino acids. CDR3 protein: CASSLSISSEQYF. The CDR3 nucleotides are TGTGCCAGCAGTTTATCGATAAGTAGCGAGCAGTACTTC.

The rearrangement uses TRBV9 and TRBJ2-3, with D possibly being TRBD2 (5 bases). The CDR3 covers 15 residues. The germline V and J ends were trimmed by 3 bases and 0 bases, with 11 bases remaining between them. The germline CDR1 and CDR2 sequences are SGDLS and YYNGEE. The CDR3 coding sequence is TGTGCCAGCAGCGACCCGGGGTCAAGCACAGATACGCAGTATTTT. It codes for CASSDPGSSTDTQYF.

This clone was observed a few times. V and J are TRBV7-8 and TRBJ1-2, with D maybe TRBD1 (5 bases). Germline lookup yields CDR1 SGHVS and CDR2 FQNEAQ. The CDR3 covers 11 residues. V shed 11 bases and J shed 2 bases, with 9 bases lying between them. CDR3 loop: CAARQNYGYTF. In nucleotides, the CDR3 is TGTGCCGCAAGACAGAACTATGGCTACACCTTC.

The J gene is TRBJ1-2, the V gene TRBV28; D is uncertain. The CDR3 has 14 amino acids. V was pared by 6 bases and J by 3 bases, with 14 bases between. The germline V gene has CDR1 MDHEN and CDR2 SYDVKM. The CDR3 sequence is CASRPAGVYYGYTF. Written as DNA, the CDR3 is TGTGCCAGCAGGCCCGCGGGAGTCTACTATGGCTACACCTTC.

Remarks on this clone: The germline gene is not matched at one end of the junction; a read error may be the cause. This rearrangement joins TRBV5-8 to TRBJ1-2; 7 nucleotides match TRBD1. Germline V CDR1 and CDR2: SGHTS, YDEGEE. This CDR3 is built from 16 residues. This CDR3 reads CASSQDFGTDHYGYTF. DNA for the CDR3: TGCGCCAGCAGCCAAGATTTTGGGACAGACCACTATGGCTACACCTTC.

V gene TRBV6-5 combines with J gene TRBJ2-7; 8 nucleotides match TRBD2. The CDR3 covers 15 residues. J lost 3 bases, V lost 6 bases, and 10 bases had no gene match. Germline values: CDR1 MNHEY, CDR2 SVGAGI. The CDR3 DNA sequence: TGTGCCAGCAGACTTCGGGGCGGGGGGTTCTACGAGCAGTACTTC. Translation: CASRLRGGGFYEQYF.

The V call is TRBV27, the J call TRBJ2-7; tentative D call: TRBD1 (6 bases). The CDR3 extends over 14 amino acids. Trimming took 5 bases from V and 6 from J, leaving 17 bases between them. Germline values: CDR1 MNHEY, CDR2 SMNVEV (reference sequence). The CDR3 region has the DNA TGTGCCAGCAGTGCCCAGGGGTACAGCGGCGAGCAGTACTTC. It translates to CASSAQGYSGEQYF.

In DNA form, the CDR3 reads TGTGCCAGCAGTGACAGGGGGAAAGGGCCCCAGCATTTT. Its protein product is CASSDRGKGPQHF. The chain links TRBV28 to TRBJ1-5; 9 nucleotides agree with TRBD1. Trimming removed 5 bases from V and 9 bases from J; junction bases left unmatched: 5. Germline values: CDR1 MDHEN, CDR2 SYDVKM. The length of the CDR3 is 13 residues.